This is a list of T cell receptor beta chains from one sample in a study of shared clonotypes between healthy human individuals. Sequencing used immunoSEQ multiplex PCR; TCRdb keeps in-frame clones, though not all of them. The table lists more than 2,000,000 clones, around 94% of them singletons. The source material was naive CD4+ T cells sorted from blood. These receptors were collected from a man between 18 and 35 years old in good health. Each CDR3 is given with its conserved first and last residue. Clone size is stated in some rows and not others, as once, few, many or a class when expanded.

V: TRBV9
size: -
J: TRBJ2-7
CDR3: CASSVATGAGYEQYF

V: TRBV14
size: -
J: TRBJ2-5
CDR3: CASSQPFAGGLETQYF

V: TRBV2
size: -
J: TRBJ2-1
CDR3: CASSEGPGGYNEQFF

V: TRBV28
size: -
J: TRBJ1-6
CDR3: CASSPGGYNSPLHF

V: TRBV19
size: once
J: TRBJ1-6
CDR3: CASTARRNSPLHF

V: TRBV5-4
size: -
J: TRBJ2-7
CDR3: CASTLGGRGTEQYF

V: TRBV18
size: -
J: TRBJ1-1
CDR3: CASSSASGTGITEAFF

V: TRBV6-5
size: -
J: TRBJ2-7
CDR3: CASSYSRQGYEQYF

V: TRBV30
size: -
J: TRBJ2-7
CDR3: CAWSVWGVNVREQYF

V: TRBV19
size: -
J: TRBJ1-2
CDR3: CASSIMAGLSLYGYTF

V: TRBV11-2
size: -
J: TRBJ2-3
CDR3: CASSSQTTDTQYF

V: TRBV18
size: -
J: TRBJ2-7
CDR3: CASSPNDASGGGYEQYF

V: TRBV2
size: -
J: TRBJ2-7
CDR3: CASSKRTASSYEQYF

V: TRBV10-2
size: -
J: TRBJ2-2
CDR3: CASYRGANTGELFF

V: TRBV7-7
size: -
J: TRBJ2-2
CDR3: CASSPIDRDTGELFF

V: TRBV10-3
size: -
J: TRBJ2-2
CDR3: CAISLSSGGVTGELFF

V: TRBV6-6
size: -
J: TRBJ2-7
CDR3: CASSPSQGRGAYEQYF

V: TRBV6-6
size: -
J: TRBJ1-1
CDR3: CASSPRPLMEAFF

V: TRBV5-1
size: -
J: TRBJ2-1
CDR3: CASSLVGGSYNEQFF

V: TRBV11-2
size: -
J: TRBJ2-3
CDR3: CASSLSPRLREGPDTQYF

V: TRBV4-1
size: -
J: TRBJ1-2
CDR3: CASSQDQGRGSSGYGYTF

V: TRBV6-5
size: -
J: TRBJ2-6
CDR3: CASSRGSSGANVLTF

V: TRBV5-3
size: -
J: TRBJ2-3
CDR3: CARSLAKGLAGVGRTDTQYF

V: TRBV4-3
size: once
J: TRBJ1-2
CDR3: CASSQLGTGDYGYTF